This T cell receptor (beta chain) was observed in a study of blood T cell repertoires in COVID-19. Study-wide context: The United States, Italy and Spain were the sources of the acute and convalescent COVID-19 samples. Sources were T cells, B-cell-depleted T cells, or PBMCs; the material itself was cDNA or gDNA.

In the original processing: Cell counts per sample came from amplifying reference gene primers. TCRdb's table, derived via immunoSEQ multiplex PCR, lists solely in-frame clones and lacks some. V and J calls and clone size are those listed in that table; D and trimming were worked out from the DNA. The sample has over 60,000 clones, around 85% seen once. Germline V lookup: CDR1 MDHEN, CDR2 SYDVKM. The CDR3 has 12 residues. V shed 6 bases, J shed 6 bases, and the junction held 3 bases outside the gene matches. This sequence joins TRBV28 and TRBJ2-7; 9 bases match TRBD1. Sequencing was performed on peripheral blood. The sequence was collected from a woman of 80 years or more with active or convalescent COVID-19. This CDR3 is CASRRTGVEQYF. The CDR3 DNA sequence: TGTGCCAGCAGACGGACAGGGGTCGAGCAGTACTTC.